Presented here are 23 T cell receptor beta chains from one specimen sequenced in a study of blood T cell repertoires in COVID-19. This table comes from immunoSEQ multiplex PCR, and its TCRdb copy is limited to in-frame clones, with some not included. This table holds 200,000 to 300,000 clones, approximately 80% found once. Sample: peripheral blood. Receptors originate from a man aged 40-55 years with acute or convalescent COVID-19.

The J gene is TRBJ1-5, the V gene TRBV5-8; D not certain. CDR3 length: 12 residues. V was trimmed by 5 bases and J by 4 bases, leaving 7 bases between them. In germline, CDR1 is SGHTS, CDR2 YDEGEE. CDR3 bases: TGTGCCAGCAGGCGGCGGAATCAGCCCCAGCATTTT. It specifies CASRRRNQPQHF. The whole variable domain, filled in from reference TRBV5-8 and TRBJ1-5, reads EAGVTQSPTHLIKTRGQQATLRCSPISGHTSVYWYQQALGLGLQFLLWYDEGEERNRGNFPPRFSGRQFPNYSSELNVNALELEDSALYLCASRRRNQPQHFGDGTRLSIL.

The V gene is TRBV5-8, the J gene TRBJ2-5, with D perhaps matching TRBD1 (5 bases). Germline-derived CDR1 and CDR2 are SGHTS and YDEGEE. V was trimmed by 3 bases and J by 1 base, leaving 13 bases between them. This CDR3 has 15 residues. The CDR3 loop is CASSSIIGAQETQYF. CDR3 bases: TGTGCCAGCAGCTCAATAATAGGGGCCCAAGAGACCCAGTACTTC.

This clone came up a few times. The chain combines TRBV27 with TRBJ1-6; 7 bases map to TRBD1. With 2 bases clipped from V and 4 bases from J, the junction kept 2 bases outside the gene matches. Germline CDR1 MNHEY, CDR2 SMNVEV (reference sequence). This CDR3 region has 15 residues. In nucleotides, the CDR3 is TGTGCCAGCAGTTTACGGACAGGATATAATTCACCCCTCCACTTT. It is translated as CASSLRTGYNSPLHF.

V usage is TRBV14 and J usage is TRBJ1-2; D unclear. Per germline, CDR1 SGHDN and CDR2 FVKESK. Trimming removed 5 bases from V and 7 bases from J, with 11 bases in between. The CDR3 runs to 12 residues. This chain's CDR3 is CASSSGAVGYTF. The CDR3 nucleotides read TGTGCCAGCAGCAGTGGTGCGGTTGGCTACACCTTC.

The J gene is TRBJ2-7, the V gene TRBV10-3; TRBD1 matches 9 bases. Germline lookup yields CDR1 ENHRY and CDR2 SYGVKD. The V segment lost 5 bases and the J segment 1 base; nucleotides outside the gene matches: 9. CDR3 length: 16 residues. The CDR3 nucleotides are TGTGCCATCAGTCAGACAGACAGGGGGGGATCCTACGAGCAGTACTTC. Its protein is CAISQTDRGGSYEQYF.

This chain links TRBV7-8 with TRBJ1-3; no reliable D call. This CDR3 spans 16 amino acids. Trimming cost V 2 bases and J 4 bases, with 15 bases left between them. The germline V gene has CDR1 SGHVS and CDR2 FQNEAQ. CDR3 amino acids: CASSLSPTTPGNTIYF. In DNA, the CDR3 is TGTGCCAGCAGCTTATCACCCACTACCCCCGGAAACACCATATATTTT.

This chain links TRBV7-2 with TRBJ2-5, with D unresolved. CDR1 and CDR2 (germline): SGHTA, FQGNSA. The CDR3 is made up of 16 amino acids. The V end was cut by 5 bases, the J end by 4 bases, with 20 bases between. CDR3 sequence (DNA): TGTGCCAGCAGCCGGTATAACGTGTTAACGGGAGAGACCCAGTACTTC. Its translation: CASSRYNVLTGETQYF.

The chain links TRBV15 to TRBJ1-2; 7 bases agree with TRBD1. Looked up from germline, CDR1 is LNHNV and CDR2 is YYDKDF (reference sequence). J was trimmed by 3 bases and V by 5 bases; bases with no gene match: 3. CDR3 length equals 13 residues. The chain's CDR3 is CATSGGQYYGYTF. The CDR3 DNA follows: TGTGCCACCAGCGGGGGACAGTACTATGGCTACACCTTC.

CDR3 in amino acids: CASSQGLAGINEQFF. The CDR3 coding sequence is TGTGCCAGCAGCCAGGGACTAGCGGGTATTAATGAGCAGTTCTTC. The V call is TRBV5-8, the J call TRBJ2-1, with TRBD2 matching over 12 bases. From germline, CDR1 is SGHTS and CDR2 YDEGEE. Trimming took 4 bases from V and 7 from J; bases not matched to a gene: 6. The CDR3 length is 15 residues.

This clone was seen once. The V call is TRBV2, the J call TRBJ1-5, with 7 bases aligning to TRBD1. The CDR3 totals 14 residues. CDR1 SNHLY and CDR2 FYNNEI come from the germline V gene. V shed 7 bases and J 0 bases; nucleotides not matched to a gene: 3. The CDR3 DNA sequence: TGTGCCAGCAAAGGACAGGTTAGCAATCAGCCCCAGCATTTT. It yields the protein CASKGQVSNQPQHF.

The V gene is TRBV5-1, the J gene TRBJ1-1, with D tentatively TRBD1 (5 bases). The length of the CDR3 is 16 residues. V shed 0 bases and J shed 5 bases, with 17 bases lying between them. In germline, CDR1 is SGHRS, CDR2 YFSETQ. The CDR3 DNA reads TGCGCCAGCAGCTTGGCGGTTGGGGGAGGTGGTACTGAAGCTTTCTTT. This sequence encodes CASSLAVGGGGTEAFF. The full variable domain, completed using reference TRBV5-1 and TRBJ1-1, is KAGVTQTPRYLIKTRGQQVTLSCSPISGHRSVSWYQQTPGQGLQFLFEYFSETQRNKGNFPGRFSGRQFSNSRSEMNVSTLELGDSALYLCASSLAVGGGGTEAFFGQGTRLTVV.

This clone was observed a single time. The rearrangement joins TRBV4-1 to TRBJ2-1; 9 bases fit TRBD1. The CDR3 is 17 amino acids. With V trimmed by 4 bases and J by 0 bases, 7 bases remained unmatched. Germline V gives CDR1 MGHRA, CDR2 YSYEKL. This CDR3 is CASSRLGQGRSYNEQFF. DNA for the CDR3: TGCGCCAGCAGCCGATTAGGACAGGGGCGCTCCTACAATGAGCAGTTCTTC.

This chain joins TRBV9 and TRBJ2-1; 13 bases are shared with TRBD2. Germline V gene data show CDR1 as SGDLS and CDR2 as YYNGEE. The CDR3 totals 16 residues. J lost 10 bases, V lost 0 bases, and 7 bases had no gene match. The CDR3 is CASSVATSGRAKEQFF. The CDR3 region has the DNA TGTGCCAGCAGCGTAGCTACTAGCGGGAGGGCCAAGGAGCAGTTCTTC.

DNA of the CDR3: TGTGCCAGCAGCCCGGGACAGGGTATCATGAACACTGAAGCTTTCTTT. Protein sequence: CASSPGQGIMNTEAFF. The V call is TRBV11-3, the J call TRBJ1-1; 9 bases align to TRBD1. CDR3 length: 16 amino acids. The germline gives CDR1 SGHNT, CDR2 YENEEA. Trimming at V came to 5 bases and at J to 0 bases, leaving 7 bases not matched to a gene.

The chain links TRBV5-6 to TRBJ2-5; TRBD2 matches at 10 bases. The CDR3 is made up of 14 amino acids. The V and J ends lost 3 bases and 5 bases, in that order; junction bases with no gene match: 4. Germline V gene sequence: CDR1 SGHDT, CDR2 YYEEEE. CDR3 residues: CASSSSGSGETQYF. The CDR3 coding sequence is TGTGCCAGCAGCTCTAGCGGGAGTGGGGAGACCCAGTACTTC.

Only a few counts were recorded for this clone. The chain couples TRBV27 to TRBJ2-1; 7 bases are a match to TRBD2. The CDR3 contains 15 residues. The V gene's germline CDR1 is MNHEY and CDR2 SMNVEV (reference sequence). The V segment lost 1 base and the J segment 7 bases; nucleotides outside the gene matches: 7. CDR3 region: CASSLLELAKNEQFF. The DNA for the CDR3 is TGTGCCAGCAGTTTATTGGAACTAGCGAAGAATGAGCAGTTCTTC.

The CDR3 protein is CASSLMGQTIAFF. CDR3 DNA sequence: TGCGCCAGCAGCCTTATGGGACAGACGATAGCTTTCTTT. The chain carries TRBV4-1 and TRBJ1-1; TRBD1 matches at 7 bases. The CDR3 consists of 13 residues. Trimming cost V 4 bases and J 10 bases; bases outside gene matches: 9. Germline V gives CDR1 MGHRA, CDR2 YSYEKL.

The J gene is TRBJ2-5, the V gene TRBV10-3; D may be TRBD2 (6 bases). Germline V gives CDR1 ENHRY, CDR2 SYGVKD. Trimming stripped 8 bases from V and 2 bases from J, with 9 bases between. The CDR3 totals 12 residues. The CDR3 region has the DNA TGTGCCATCGCTAGCGCACAAGAGACCCAGTACTTC. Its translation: CAIASAQETQYF.

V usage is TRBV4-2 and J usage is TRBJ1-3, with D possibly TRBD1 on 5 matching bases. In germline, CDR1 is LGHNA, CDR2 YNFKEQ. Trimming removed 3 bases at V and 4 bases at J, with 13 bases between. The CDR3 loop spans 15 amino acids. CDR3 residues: CASSQGGFAGNTIYF. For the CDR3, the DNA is TGTGCCAGCAGCCAGGGGGGGTTTGCAGGAAACACCATATATTTT.

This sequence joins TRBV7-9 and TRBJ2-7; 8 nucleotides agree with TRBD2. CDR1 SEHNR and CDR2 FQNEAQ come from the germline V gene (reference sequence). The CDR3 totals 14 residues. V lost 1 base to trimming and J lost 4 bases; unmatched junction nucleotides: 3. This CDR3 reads CASSLESGRYEQYF. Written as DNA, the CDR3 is TGTGCCAGCAGCTTAGAGAGCGGGAGATACGAGCAGTACTTC. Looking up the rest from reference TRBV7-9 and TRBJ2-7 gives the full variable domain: DTGVSQNPRHKITKRGQNVTFRCDPISEHNRLYWYRQTLGQGPEFLTYFQNEAQLEKSRLLSDRFSAERPKGSFSTLEIQRTEQGDSAMYLCASSLESGRYEQYFGPGTRLTVT.

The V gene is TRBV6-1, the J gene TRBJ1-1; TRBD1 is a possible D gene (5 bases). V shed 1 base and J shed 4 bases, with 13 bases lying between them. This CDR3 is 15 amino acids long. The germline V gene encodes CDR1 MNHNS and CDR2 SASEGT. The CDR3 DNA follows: TGTGCCAGCAGTGAAGTACAAGGGAGGGGCACTGAAGCTTTCTTT. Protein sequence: CASSEVQGRGTEAFF.

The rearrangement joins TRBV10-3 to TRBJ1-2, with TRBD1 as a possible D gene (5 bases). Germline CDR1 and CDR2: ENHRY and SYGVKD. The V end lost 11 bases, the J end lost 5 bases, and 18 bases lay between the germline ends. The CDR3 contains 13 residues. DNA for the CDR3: TGTGCCCTCGGGACTGGCCTTGGATATGGCTACACCTTC. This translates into CALGTGLGYGYTF.

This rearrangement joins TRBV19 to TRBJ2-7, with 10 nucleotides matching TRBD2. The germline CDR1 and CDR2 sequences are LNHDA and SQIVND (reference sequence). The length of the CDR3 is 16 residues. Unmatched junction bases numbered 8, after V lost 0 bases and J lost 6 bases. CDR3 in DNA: TGTGCCAGTAGTATAGATCCTTCAAGCGGGAGGGGCGAGCAGTACTTC. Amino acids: CASSIDPSSGRGEQYF.